This T cell receptor beta chain was documented in a study of blood T cell repertoires in COVID-19. Study as a whole: Acute and convalescent COVID-19 specimens originated in the United States, Italy and Spain. Nucleic acid was either cDNA or gDNA, and it came from T cells, B-cell-depleted T cells, or PBMCs.

Authors' methods: From reference gene primer amplification, estimates of nucleated cell counts were derived. This table comes from immunoSEQ multiplex PCR, and its TCRdb copy is limited to in-frame clones, with some not included. The DNA gave D and trimming, while V, J and clone size come from that table. Here the sample spans under 450,000 clones, around 84% being singletons. This TCR derives from a human donor with acute or convalescent COVID-19. The donor label of this sample is uncertain. The sample was peripheral blood.

The CDR3 loop reads CASVGTGRGDTQYF. The CDR3 coding sequence is TGTGCTAGTGTTGGGACAGGGAGGGGAGATACGCAGTATTTT. The chain couples TRBV12-5 to TRBJ2-3; 9 positions match TRBD1. Germline lookup yields CDR1 LGHNT and CDR2 FRNRAP. CDR3 length: 14 residues. V lost 7 bases to trimming and J lost 5 bases; unmatched junction nucleotides: 7.